Listed below are T cell receptor beta chains from one sample, sequenced in a study of read filtering for tumor transcriptome and immune sequencing. MiXCR, applied by TCRdb to the reads, yields one record per CDR3 protein. The data contain 60,000 or so distinct CDR3 sequences, approximately 18% of them singletons. Input material: a population of CD138-negative cells sorted from bone marrow. The source of these receptors is a donor over 35 with multiple myeloma. The CDR3 runs from the conserved cysteine through the conserved F or W. The D gene is left open where the match is weak. Size tells how often a clone was seen (once, few, many) or the class of an expanded clone, and some rows leave it out.

D,size,V,J,DNA,CDR3
NA,many,TRBV12-3/TRBV12-4,TRBJ1-4,TGTGCCAGCAGTTTTGGAAAGGGACCTGAAAAACTGTTTTTT,CASSFGKGPEKLFF
NA,many,TRBV6-5,TRBJ1-1,TGTGCCAGCAGTTACCGTGGGGTCGGGGCGAACACTGAAGCTTTCTTT,CASSYRGVGANTEAFF
NA,many,TRBV29-1,TRBJ2-1,TGCAGCGTTGAAGAAAAGCTGGGTGAGCAGTTCTTC,CSVEEKLGEQFF
NA,many,TRBV5-1,TRBJ2-5,TGCGCCAGCAGCTTGGACCCTCTAGAGACCCAGTACTTC,CASSLDPLETQYF
NA,NA,TRBV7-9,TRBJ2-5,TGTGCTGTTTCCTCAGGTCTCCAAGAGACCCAGTACTTC,CAVSSGLQETQYF
TRBD1,many,TRBV28,TRBJ2-2,TGTGCCACCACCGGGACAGGCGGTACCGGGGAGCTGTTTTTT,CATTGTGGTGELFF
NA,many,TRBV5-5,TRBJ2-1,TGTGCCAGCGACCGGGAAATAGGACCGGTGGGTGAGCAGTTCTTC,CASDREIGPVGEQFF
NA,many,TRBV7-2,TRBJ2-1,TGTGCCAGCAGCTCGGAGGGAGGTGGCGATGAGCAGTTCTTC,CASSSEGGGDEQFF
TRBD1,many,TRBV28,TRBJ1-1,TGTGCCAGCAGTTTACCAGGGGGCCCAGGGACTGAAGCTTTCTTT,CASSLPGGPGTEAFF
NA,many,TRBV29-1,TRBJ2-7,TGCAGCGTGGGGAGCGCCGGGCCTGGATTTGAGGAGCAGTACTTC,CSVGSAGPGFEEQYF
NA,many,TRBV5-1,TRBJ2-7,TGCGCCAGCAGTGAGACAGCCTACGAGCAGTACTTC,CASSETAYEQYF
NA,many,TRBV15,TRBJ2-1,TGTGCCACCAGCAGCTCCTTTAGAAGGGCAGGGGATGACAATGAGCAGTTCTTC,CATSSSFRRAGDDNEQFF
NA,NA,TRBV11-2,TRBJ1-2,TGTGCCAGCAGCTGGGGCGGGGTAAACTATGGCTACACCTTC,CASSWGGVNYGYTF
TRBD2,many,TRBV28,TRBJ2-5,TGTGCCAGCACCCCGGGGCTAGCGGGAGTTGCCCAAGAGACCCAGTACTTC,CASTPGLAGVAQETQYF
NA,few,TRBV7-2,TRBJ2-5,TGTGCCAGCAGGCGACGACTAGAGGGAGAGACCCAGTACTTC,CASRRRLEGETQYF
TRBD1,many,TRBV20-1,TRBJ1-1,TGCAGTGCTCCCGGCCCCGACAGGGCGAACACTGAAGCTTTCTTT,CSAPGPDRANTEAFF
TRBD1,NA,TRBV30,TRBJ1-2,TGTGCCTGGAGTGTACTTACAGGGGAAGGTGGTGGCTACACCTTC,CAWSVLTGEGGGYTF
NA,NA,TRBV2,TRBJ2-2,TGTGCCAGCAGTGAAAGGGCAGCGGGGAACACCGGGGAGCTGTTTTTT,CASSERAAGNTGELFF
NA,many,TRBV29-1,TRBJ2-7,TGCAGCGCGGGGGACGGAACCTACGAGCAGTACTTC,CSAGDGTYEQYF
TRBD1,many,TRBV28,TRBJ2-7,TGTGCCAGCAGACCCGACAGGGTTGGGACGAGGGAGCAGTACTTC,CASRPDRVGTREQYF
NA,many,TRBV5-1,TRBJ1-1,TGCGCCAGCAGCTTGGCTGGGCAGGGCACTGAAGCTTTCTTT,CASSLAGQGTEAFF
TRBD2,many,TRBV20-1,TRBJ2-7,TGCAGTGCTAGAGACCAAGGACTAGCGGGAGCCGACGAGCAGTACTTC,CSARDQGLAGADEQYF
TRBD2,many,TRBV24-1,TRBJ2-1,TGTGCCACCAGTGATCCTAGCGGGGGGGCCTATGAGCAGTTCTTC,CATSDPSGGAYEQFF